The present T cell receptor (beta chain) was sequenced within a study of shared clonotypes between healthy human individuals. This CDR3 spans 14 amino acids. V lost 3 bases, J lost 7 bases, and 13 bases lay in between. Germline loops: CDR1 LNHNV, CDR2 YYDKDF (reference sequence). Sequencing was performed with immunoSEQ multiplex PCR; in TCRdb, only in-frame clones are kept and a portion is missing. The sample gives 1,400,000 or so clones, 98% of which show up once; about 0.35% is in the top ten. This chain uses TRBV15 with TRBJ2-1; D gene unclear. This receptor was identified in a man aged 25 to 40 in good health. Sequenced: naive CD4+ T cells sorted from blood. Subset specified: CD45RA+ positively selected. This CDR3 is CATSSRLIGNEQFF. The CDR3 DNA reads TGTGCCACCAGCAGCCGATTGATCGGGAATGAGCAGTTCTTC.